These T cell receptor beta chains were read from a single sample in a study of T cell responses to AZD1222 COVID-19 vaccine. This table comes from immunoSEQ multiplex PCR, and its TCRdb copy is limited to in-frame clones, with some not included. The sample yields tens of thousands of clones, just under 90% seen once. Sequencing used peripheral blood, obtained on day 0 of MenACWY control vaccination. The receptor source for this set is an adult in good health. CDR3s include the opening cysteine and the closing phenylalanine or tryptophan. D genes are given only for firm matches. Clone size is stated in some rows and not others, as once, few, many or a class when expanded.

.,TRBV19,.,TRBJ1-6,CASSILSGPNSPLHF,TGTGCCAGTAGTATACTTTCCGGGCCCAATTCACCCCTCCACTTT
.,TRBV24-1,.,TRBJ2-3,CATSDLSSTLSTDTQYF,TGTGCCACCAGTGATTTATCTAGCACGCTTAGCACAGATACGCAGTATTTT
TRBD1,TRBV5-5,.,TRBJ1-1,CASSLTGQIYTEAFF,TGTGCCAGCAGCTTAACGGGACAGATTTACACTGAAGCTTTCTTT
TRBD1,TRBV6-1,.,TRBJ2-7,CASSAPGTGAYEQYF,TGTGCCAGCAGTGCCCCCGGGACAGGGGCCTACGAGCAGTACTTC
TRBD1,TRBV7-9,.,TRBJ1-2,CASSWAWDRGYGYTF,TGTGCCAGCAGCTGGGCCTGGGACAGGGGTTATGGCTACACCTTC
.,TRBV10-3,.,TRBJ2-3,CATQGEDITDTQYF,TGTGCCACCCAGGGTGAAGATATCACAGATACGCAGTATTTT
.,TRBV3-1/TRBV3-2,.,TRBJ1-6,CASSQGVDNSPLHF,TGTGCCAGCAGCCAAGGGGTAGATAATTCACCCCTCCACTTT
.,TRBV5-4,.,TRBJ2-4,CASSLGGGAKNIQYF,TGTGCCAGCAGCTTGGGGGGAGGAGCCAAAAACATTCAGTACTTC
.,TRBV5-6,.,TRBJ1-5,CASSSYGGEINQPQHF,TGTGCCAGCAGCTCCTACGGGGGGGAGATAAATCAGCCCCAGCATTTT
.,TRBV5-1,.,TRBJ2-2,CASRSGGNTGELFF,TGCGCCAGCAGGAGCGGCGGTAACACCGGGGAGCTGTTTTTT
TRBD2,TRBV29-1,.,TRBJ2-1,CSATQLAGDLNEQFF,TGCAGCGCAACGCAACTAGCGGGGGACCTCAATGAGCAGTTCTTC
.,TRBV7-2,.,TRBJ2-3,CASSPRAGNTDTQYF,TGTGCCAGCAGCCCCAGAGCTGGGAACACAGATACGCAGTATTTT
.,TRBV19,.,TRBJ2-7,CASSTGTPYLQQYF,TGTGCCAGTAGTACCGGGACACCCTACCTGCAGCAGTACTTC
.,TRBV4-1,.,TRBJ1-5,CASSQDWGGLSNQPQHF,TGCGCCAGCAGCCAAGACTGGGGGGGTCTGAGCAATCAGCCCCAGCATTTT
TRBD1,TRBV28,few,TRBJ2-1,CASTGTGPNEQFF,TGTGCCAGTACCGGGACAGGGCCGAATGAGCAGTTCTTC
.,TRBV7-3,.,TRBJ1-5,CASSLEADQPQHF,TGTGCCAGCAGCTTGGAGGCGGATCAGCCCCAGCATTTT
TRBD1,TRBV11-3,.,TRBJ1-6,CASSLDQGTANSPLHF,TGTGCCAGCAGCTTAGATCAGGGGACAGCTAATTCACCCCTCCACTTT
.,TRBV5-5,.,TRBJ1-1,CASSLFSPTGTEAFF,TGTGCCAGCAGCTTGTTCTCGCCAACAGGAACTGAAGCTTTCTTT
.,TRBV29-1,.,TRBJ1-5,CSVGSGARDQPQHF,TGCAGCGTTGGATCAGGGGCGAGGGATCAGCCCCAGCATTTT
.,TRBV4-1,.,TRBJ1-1,CASSQVTGNTEAFF,TGCGCCAGCAGCCAAGTTACAGGGAACACTGAAGCTTTCTTT
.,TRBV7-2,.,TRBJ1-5,CASSLGETGPAWPQHF,TGTGCCAGCAGCTTAGGGGAGACAGGTCCCGCTTGGCCCCAGCATTTT
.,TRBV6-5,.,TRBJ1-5,CASRSDRNSNQPQHF,TGTGCCAGCAGAAGTGACAGAAATAGCAATCAGCCCCAGCATTTT
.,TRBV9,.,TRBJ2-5,CASSPGAGETQYF,TGTGCCAGCAGCCCGGGGGCCGGAGAGACCCAGTACTTC
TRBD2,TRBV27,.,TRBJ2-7,CASSLLAGAGVYEQYF,TGTGCCAGCAGTTTACTAGCGGGGGCCGGGGTATACGAGCAGTACTTC
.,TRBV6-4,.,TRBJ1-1,CASSSHGSTEAFF,TGTGCCAGCAGTTCTCACGGAAGCACTGAAGCTTTCTTT
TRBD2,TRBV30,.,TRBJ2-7,CAWDVGGGGDEQYF,TGTGCCTGGGATGTTGGGGGGGGAGGCGACGAGCAGTACTTC
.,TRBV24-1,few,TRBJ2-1,CATSQWGANEQFF,TGTGCCACCAGTCAATGGGGGGCCAATGAGCAGTTCTTC
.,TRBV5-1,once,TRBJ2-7,CASSLSIREQYF,TGCGCCAGCAGTCTGTCAATTCGGGAGCAGTACTTC
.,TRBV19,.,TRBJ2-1,CASRRDPGTYNEQFF,TGTGCCAGTAGGAGGGACCCAGGGACCTACAATGAGCAGTTCTTC
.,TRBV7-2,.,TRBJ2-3,CASRPGRVGTDTQYF,TGTGCCAGCAGGCCAGGGCGGGTGGGCACAGATACGCAGTATTTT
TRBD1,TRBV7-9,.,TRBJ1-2,CASSYGQGMSGYTF,TGTGCCAGCAGTTACGGACAGGGAATGAGTGGCTACACCTTC
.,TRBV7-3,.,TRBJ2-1,CASSLLGSNEQFF,TGTGCCAGCAGCTTACTCGGTAGCAATGAGCAGTTCTTC
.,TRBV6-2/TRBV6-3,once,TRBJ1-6,CASSAADRGNNSPLHF,TGTGCCAGCAGTGCCGCCGATCGGGGTAATAATTCACCCCTCCACTTT
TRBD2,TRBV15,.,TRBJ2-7,CATSLGLADTYEQYF,TGTGCCACCAGCCTAGGACTAGCGGATACCTACGAGCAGTACTTC
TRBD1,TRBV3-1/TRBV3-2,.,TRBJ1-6,CASSHDRERLPLHF,TGTGCCAGCAGTCACGACAGGGAGCGTTTACCCCTCCACTTT
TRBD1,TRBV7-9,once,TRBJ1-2,CASSLGTGHYGYTF,TGTGCCAGCAGCTTAGGGACAGGGCACTATGGCTACACCTTC
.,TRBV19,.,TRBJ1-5,CASSTHAGPQHF,TGTGCCAGTAGCACACATGCAGGGCCCCAGCATTTT
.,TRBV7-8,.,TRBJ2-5,CASSRDFIETQYF,TGTGCCAGCAGCCGGGACTTTATAGAGACCCAGTACTTC
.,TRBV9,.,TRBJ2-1,CASSVGTRIEQFF,TGTGCCAGCAGCGTAGGGACTCGCATTGAGCAGTTCTTC
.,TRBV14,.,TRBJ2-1,CASSRARPHLGDEQFF,TGTGCCAGCAGCCGCGCGCGCCCCCACCTTGGCGATGAGCAGTTCTTC
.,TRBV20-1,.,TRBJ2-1,CSASHGREQFF,TGCAGTGCTAGTCACGGGCGTGAGCAGTTCTTC
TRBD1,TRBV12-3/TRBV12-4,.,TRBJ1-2,CASSSWTGDGYTF,TGTGCCAGCAGTTCTTGGACAGGGGACGGCTACACCTTC
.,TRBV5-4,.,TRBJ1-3,CASSLEIGLGNTIYF,TGTGCCAGCAGCTTGGAAATCGGGTTGGGAAACACCATATATTTT
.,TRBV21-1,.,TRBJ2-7,CASSPWGQTSYEQYF,TGTGCCAGCAGCCCCTGGGGACAAACCTCCTACGAGCAGTACTTC
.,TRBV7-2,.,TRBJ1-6,CASSLGSPVGSPLHF,TGTGCCAGCAGCTTGGGCTCTCCCGTTGGTTCACCCCTCCACTTT
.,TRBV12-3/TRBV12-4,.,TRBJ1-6,CASSLRRDSPLHF,TGTGCCAGCAGTTTAAGGAGGGATTCACCCCTCCACTTT
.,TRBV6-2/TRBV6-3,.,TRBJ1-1,CASSYSGEAFF,TGTGCCAGCAGTTACTCAGGTGAAGCTTTCTTT
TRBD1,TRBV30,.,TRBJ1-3,CAWKPGTGGNTIYF,TGTGCCTGGAAGCCAGGGACAGGTGGAAACACCATATATTTT
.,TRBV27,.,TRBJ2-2,CASSWYGELFF,TGTGCCAGCAGTTGGTACGGGGAGCTGTTTTTT
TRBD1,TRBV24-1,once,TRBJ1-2,CATSDSSGQGVYGYTF,TGTGCCACCAGTGATTCCTCGGGGCAGGGGGTCTATGGCTACACCTTC
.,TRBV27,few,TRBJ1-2,CASSSTGIERYGYTF,TGTGCCAGCAGTTCCACAGGGATCGAGAGGTATGGCTACACCTTC
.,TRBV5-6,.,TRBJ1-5,CASSRTQGLRQPQHF,TGTGCCAGCAGTCGAACGCAGGGGTTGCGCCAGCCCCAGCATTTT
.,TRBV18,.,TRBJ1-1,CASSPPLGMNTEAFF,TGTGCCAGCTCACCACCCCTTGGGATGAACACTGAAGCTTTCTTT
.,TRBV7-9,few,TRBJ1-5,CASSLGSGQPQHF,TGTGCCAGCAGCCTGGGAAGTGGCCAGCCCCAGCATTTT